This T cell receptor beta chain comes out of a study of T cell responses to AZD1222 COVID-19 vaccine. The V and J ends lost 6 bases and 2 bases, in that order; junction bases with no gene match: 9. The CDR3 contains 16 residues. Germline CDR1 KGHSH, CDR2 LQKENI. The repertoire was sequenced with immunoSEQ multiplex PCR; TCRdb's copy has only in-frame clones and lacks some. Among 140,000 to 150,000 clones, around 90% were seen once, and the ten largest hold roughly 4%. The sequencing used peripheral blood, collected 28 days after the second AZD1222 dose. This receptor was identified in an adult who received the AZD1222 COVID-19 vaccine. The chain joins TRBV18 to TRBJ2-3, with 9 bases aligning to TRBD1. CDR3 DNA sequence: TGTGCCAGCTCGGACAGGGGTAATTCCTTCACAGATACGCAGTATTTT. As protein: CASSDRGNSFTDTQYF.